The sequence of this TCR beta chain was determined in a study of blood T cells in healthy people across ages. Study-level points and caveats: Naive CD4+ cell counts and diversity both ran higher in long-lived than in aged donors. Older age went with lower TCR beta diversity per million T cells, in a roughly linear way.

This clonotype has a handful of counts. The antigen remains undetermined. The CDR3 has 15 residues. The trim removed 6 bases at V and 0 bases at J, leaving 6 bases unmatched. In germline, CDR1 is SGHRS, CDR2 YFSETQ. The authors ran a second PCR of about 6 to 11 cycles using a sample-barcoded 5' primer and a J-beta primer mix. Every sample produced at least 3 million CDR3-containing paired-end reads. One entry per CDR3 protein results from TCRdb running MiXCR on the 5' RACE reads. Counted here are about 1,500,000 distinct CDR3 sequences, 42% occurring once; the ten biggest clones make up less than 8%. Per individual sample, total RNA of at least 6 micrograms was extracted.

The genes are TRBV5-1 and TRBJ2-3, with 8 bases identical to TRBD2. This receptor was identified in a young woman in good health. Sequenced input: blood. CDR3 DNA: TGCGCCAGCACGGGAGTAGCGGGGAGCACAGATACGCAGTATTTT. It specifies CASTGVAGSTDTQYF. The full variable domain, its missing parts supplied by reference TRBV5-1 and TRBJ2-3, is KAGVTQTPRYLIKTRGQQVTLSCSPISGHRSVSWYQQTPGQGLQFLFEYFSETQRNKGNFPGRFSGRQFSNSRSEMNVSTLELGDSALYLCASTGVAGSTDTQYFGPGTRLTVL.